This TCR beta chain was obtained from a study of cytomegalovirus exposure and HLA in healthy donors. Regarding the study as a whole: An analysis that was carried out later associated 16,000 or so TCR beta sequences with HLA alleles at 0.05 false discovery rate. Some highly shared sequence variants likely arose as a pipeline artifact.

Turning to this clone: The antigen is undetermined.

Germline V gene sequence: CDR1 MDHEN, CDR2 SYDVKM. V gave up 5 bases and J gave up 2 bases; unmatched junction bases: 6. CDR3 length: 14 amino acids. The PCR had 60 Vbeta and 13 Jbeta primers. Data came from immunoSEQ multiplex PCR; TCRdb stores just in-frame clones and leaves some out. The sample has about 170,000 clones; over 65% are singletons. The origin of this receptor is a female donor in good health and CMV-seronegative. Sequenced material: PBMCs. The chain joins TRBV28 to TRBJ2-7; 7 bases map to TRBD1. CDR3 sequence (DNA): TGTGCCAGCAGTGGGGGACAGCGAGCCTACGAGCAGTACTTC. The encoded protein is CASSGGQRAYEQYF.